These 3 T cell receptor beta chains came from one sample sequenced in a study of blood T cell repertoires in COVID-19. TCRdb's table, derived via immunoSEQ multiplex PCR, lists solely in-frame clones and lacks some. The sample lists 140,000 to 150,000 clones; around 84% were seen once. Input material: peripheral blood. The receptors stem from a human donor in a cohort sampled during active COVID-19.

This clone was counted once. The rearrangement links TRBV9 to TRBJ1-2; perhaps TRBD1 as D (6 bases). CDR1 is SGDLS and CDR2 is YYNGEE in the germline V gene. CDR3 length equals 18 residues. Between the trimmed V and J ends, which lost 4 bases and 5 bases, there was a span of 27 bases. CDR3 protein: CASSRTSTGPLRQYGYTF. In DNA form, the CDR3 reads TGTGCCAGCAGCCGTACTTCGACAGGCCCTCTACGACAATATGGCTACACCTTC.

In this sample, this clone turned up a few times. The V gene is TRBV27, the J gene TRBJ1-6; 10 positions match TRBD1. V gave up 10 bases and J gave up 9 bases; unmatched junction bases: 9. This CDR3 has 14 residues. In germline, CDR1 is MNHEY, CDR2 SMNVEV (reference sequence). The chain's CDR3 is CATAFGDRGSPLHF. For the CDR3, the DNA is TGTGCCACCGCTTTCGGGGACAGGGGTTCACCCCTCCACTTT.

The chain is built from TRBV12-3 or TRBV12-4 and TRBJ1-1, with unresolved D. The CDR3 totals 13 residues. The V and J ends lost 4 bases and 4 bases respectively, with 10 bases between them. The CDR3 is CASSSSSGTEAFF. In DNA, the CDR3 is TGTGCCAGCAGTTCTAGCTCCGGCACTGAAGCTTTCTTT.